These 22 T cell receptor beta chains came from one sample sequenced in a study of molecular identifiers for immune sequencing clone quantification (dated by TCRdb to 2016 to 2019). Preparation of the library involved PCR. The instrument given in TCRdb is NextSeq 500. Using fastp trimming at Q25 and MiXCR clonotype assembly, TCRdb reanalyzed the public sequencing data and kept in-frame beta chains. Duplicate CDR3 protein sequences are folded into a single record with the most common DNA and genes. The sample data list under 600,000 distinct CDR3 sequences, and roughly 25% of these were observed just once. The ten biggest clones cover approximately 0.76% of the sample. The sequenced sample consisted of naive CD8+ T cells from blood, with Jurkat cell RNA spiked in. The cell subset or site label on this specimen signifies: FACS-sorted CD8+CD4-CCR7+CD45RA+ naive T cells. Source of these receptors: a human donor in good health. Some libraries in this study had Jurkat cell RNA spiked in.

This chain joins TRBV27 and TRBJ1-2; no clear D gene. The CDR3 length is 14 residues. The V gene's germline CDR1 is MNHEY and CDR2 SMNVEV (reference sequence). Trimming pared 1 base from V and 2 bases from J, leaving 8 bases between. CDR3: CASSLLGRNYGYTF. In DNA form, the CDR3 reads TGTGCCAGCAGTTTATTAGGGAGGAACTATGGCTACACCTTC.

This clonotype was recorded once. The chain carries TRBV9 and TRBJ2-2; D is unclear. V gave up 3 bases and J gave up 7 bases, with 7 bases separating them. This CDR3 is 12 amino acids long. Looked up from germline, CDR1 is SGDLS and CDR2 is YYNGEE. The CDR3 loop reads CASSDPGGELFF. The CDR3 DNA sequence: TGTGCCAGCAGCGACCCCGGCGGGGAGCTGTTTTTT.

The chain employs TRBV4-1 and TRBJ2-7; 10 bases are shared with TRBD1. Trimming removed 3 bases from V and 3 bases from J; junction bases left unmatched: 11. This CDR3 is built from 17 residues. Germline CDR1 MGHRA, CDR2 YSYEKL. Written as DNA, the CDR3 is TGCGCCAGCAGCCACCCAAAGTGGGACAGGGGAGACTACGAGCAGTACTTC. Protein sequence: CASSHPKWDRGDYEQYF.

The chain's CDR3 is CASRVGSSYEQYF. Written as DNA, the CDR3 is TGTGCCAGCAGGGTCGGGAGTTCCTACGAGCAGTACTTC. The chain carries TRBV27 and TRBJ2-7; D may be TRBD2 (6 bases). CDR1 MNHEY and CDR2 SMNVEV come from the germline V gene (reference sequence). This CDR3 is built from 13 residues. V lost 6 bases and J lost 1, with 10 bases in between.

The chain joins TRBV19 to TRBJ2-7, with 7 bases lining up with TRBD2. This CDR3 has 14 residues. J was trimmed by 2 bases and V by 3 bases; bases with no gene match: 4. CDR1 is LNHDA, CDR2 SQIVND, per germline (reference sequence). Here the CDR3 reads CASSIGGGTYEQYF. The DNA of the CDR3 is TGTGCCAGTAGTATCGGCGGGGGAACCTACGAGCAGTACTTC.

Only one count was recorded for this clonotype. This may be a read error, as it is one base from a much larger clone. This chain links TRBV2 with TRBJ2-3, with D unclear. Germline V gene sequence: CDR1 SNHLY, CDR2 FYNNEI. The CDR3 runs to 14 residues. V was trimmed by 3 bases and J by 6 bases, leaving 13 bases between them. CDR3 nucleotides: TGTGCCAGCAGTGATGGGTCCAGCGAGGATACGCAGTATTTT. Translating gives CASSDGSSEDTQYF. The variable domain in full, completed from reference TRBV2 and TRBJ2-3, reads EPEVTQTPSHQVTQMGQEVILRCVPISNHLYFYWYRQILGQKVEFLVSFYNNEISEKSEIFDDQFSVERPDGSNFTLKIRSTKLEDSAMYFCASSDGSSEDTQYFGPGTRLTVL.

This clonotype was detected ten times or more. The chain combines TRBV5-1 with TRBJ1-5; 10 bases are shared with TRBD1. Germline CDR1 is SGHRS and CDR2 is YFSETQ. The junction had 0 bases not matched to a gene; V was cut back by 3 bases and J by 6 bases. This CDR3 comprises 13 residues. CDR3 protein: CASSWTGGQPQHF. Written as DNA, the CDR3 is TGCGCCAGCAGCTGGACAGGGGGTCAGCCCCAGCATTTT.

This chain uses TRBV30 with TRBJ2-1, with D possibly being TRBD2 (6 bases). Trimming took 0 bases from V and 5 from J, leaving 11 bases between them. CDR3 length: 14 residues. Germline assignment: CDR1 GTSNPN and CDR2 SVGIG (reference sequence). The CDR3 spells CAWSVGIADNEQFF. As DNA, the CDR3 is TGTGCCTGGAGTGTAGGTATAGCGGACAATGAGCAGTTCTTC. Full variable domain (rest looked up from reference TRBV30 and TRBJ2-1): SQTIHQWPATLVQPVGSPLSLECTVEGTSNPNLYWYRQAAGRGLQLLFYSVGIGQISSEVPQNLSASRPQDRQFILSSKKLLLSDSGFYLCAWSVGIADNEQFFGPGTRLTVL.

The genes are TRBV12-3 or TRBV12-4 and TRBJ2-1; weak D call: TRBD2 (5 bases). Trimming took 5 bases from V and 5 from J, leaving 10 bases between them. CDR3 size: 13 residues. The CDR3: CASSPGTDNEQFF. The CDR3 DNA reads TGTGCCAGCAGTCCGGGAACGGACAATGAGCAGTTCTTC.

The sample holds many counts of this clonotype. The genes are TRBV15 and TRBJ2-3; D is uncertain. Deletions cut 3 bases from V and 1 base from J, with 8 bases between. The germline CDR1 and CDR2 sequences are LNHNV and YYDKDF (reference sequence). The CDR3 covers 14 residues. Here the CDR3 reads CATSSADGTDTQYF. The DNA of the CDR3 is TGTGCCACCAGCAGCGCCGATGGCACAGATACGCAGTATTTT.

This clonotype was detected a few times. The V gene is TRBV4-3, the J gene TRBJ1-1, with TRBD1 as a possible D gene (6 bases). Trimming shortened V by 0 bases and J by 4 bases, and 15 bases separated the two germline ends. The germline gives CDR1 LGHNA, CDR2 YSLEER. The CDR3 loop spans 16 amino acids. The CDR3 here is CASSQDRGQVSTEAFF. CDR3 nucleotides: TGCGCCAGCAGCCAAGATCGGGGGCAGGTCAGCACTGAAGCTTTCTTT.

This clonotype was seen ten or more times. The chain uses TRBV9 and TRBJ2-3; unclear D gene. From germline, CDR1 is SGDLS and CDR2 YYNGEE. CDR3 size: 13 residues. Trimming cost V 4 bases and J 4 bases, with 10 bases left between them. CDR3 residues: CASSPPSSDTQYF. The CDR3 nucleotides are TGTGCCAGCAGCCCCCCCAGCTCAGATACGCAGTATTTT.

The J gene is TRBJ2-7, the V gene TRBV7-6; TRBD1 aligns across 8 bases. Germline CDR1 and CDR2: SGHVS and FNYEAQ. J lost 5 bases, V lost 2 bases, and 8 bases had no gene match. This CDR3 region has 15 residues. CDR3 loop: CASSLTQGALNEQYF. In nucleotides, the CDR3 is TGTGCCAGCAGCTTAACGCAGGGGGCGCTGAACGAGCAGTACTTC.

At least ten counts were recorded for this clonotype. The chain combines TRBV4-3 with TRBJ2-7; D unresolved. The CDR3 covers 14 residues. Germline CDR1 LGHNA, CDR2 YSLEER. V shed 5 bases and J shed 0 bases, with 11 bases lying between them. This chain's CDR3 is CASSSFLGSYEQYF. In DNA form, the CDR3 reads TGCGCCAGCAGCTCGTTTCTAGGCTCCTACGAGCAGTACTTC.

This clonotype occurred a few times. This sequence joins TRBV2 and TRBJ1-4; TRBD1 matches at 9 bases. Germline V lookup: CDR1 SNHLY, CDR2 FYNNEI. The CDR3 totals 18 residues. Trimming at V came to 2 bases and at J to 10 bases, leaving 17 bases not matched to a gene. DNA for the CDR3: TGTGCCAGCAGTGAATTTGGTGCTGGGGGACAGGGAGGCCGAAAACTGTTTTTT. It is translated as CASSEFGAGGQGGRKLFF.

The sample holds many counts of this clonotype. At one of its ends the junction is not consistent with the germline gene, which may arise from a read error. The V call is TRBV29-1, the J call TRBJ2-3, with D perhaps assigned TRBD1 or TRBD2 (5 bases each). CDR1 and CDR2 from the germline V gene are SQVTM and ANQGSEA. The CDR3 has 15 amino acids. CDR3: CSAERRGSSTDTQYF. The CDR3 DNA sequence: TGCAGCGCTGAACGTCGGGGCTCCAGCACAGATACGCAGTATTTT.

The sample holds a few counts of this clonotype. DNA of the CDR3: TGCGCCAGCAGCCAAGAACAGAACTACGAGCAGTACTTC. Amino acids: CASSQEQNYEQYF. This rearrangement joins TRBV4-1 to TRBJ2-7; D is uncertain. Deletions cut 0 bases from V and 3 bases from J, with 6 bases between. Germline lookup yields CDR1 MGHRA and CDR2 YSYEKL. This CDR3 comprises 13 residues.

The table lists this clonotype with a few counts. V usage is TRBV7-9 and J usage is TRBJ1-1; the D is unclear. Germline CDR1 reads SEHNR; CDR2 reads FQNEAQ (reference sequence). The CDR3 covers 12 residues. V was cut by 2 bases and J by 7 bases, with 8 bases left in between. CDR3 nucleotide sequence: TGTGCCAGCAGCTTATCTAGCCTTGAAGCTTTCTTT. Protein: CASSLSSLEAFF.

This clonotype has at least ten counts. V is TRBV11-2 and J is TRBJ2-1; no clear D. Trimming removed 4 bases at V and 10 bases at J, with 11 bases between. Per the germline V gene, CDR1 is SGHAT and CDR2 is FQNNGV. This CDR3 region has 12 residues. CDR3 residues: CASSSLTKEQFF. CDR3 in DNA: TGTGCCAGCAGCTCATTAACGAAAGAGCAGTTCTTC.

Only a few counts were recorded for this clonotype. The chain uses TRBV11-2 and TRBJ2-7, with D maybe TRBD2 (6 bases). CDR1 and CDR2 from the germline V gene are SGHAT and FQNNGV. Deletions cut 0 bases from V and 2 bases from J, with 17 bases between. The CDR3 is made up of 17 amino acids. The CDR3 DNA is TGTGCCAGCAGCTTAGACCTTCCGGGACTTACAGCCTACGAGCAGTACTTC. Its translation is CASSLDLPGLTAYEQYF.

On this clonotype: This may come from a read error, since a much larger clone is one base off. CDR3 loop: CASSMGRGPPQHF. For the CDR3, the DNA is TGTGCCAGTAGTATGGGTAGGGGACCGCCCCAGCATTTT. The chain is built from TRBV19 and TRBJ1-5; maybe TRBD1 (5 bases). The germline V and J ends were trimmed by 3 bases and 9 bases, with 12 bases remaining between them. The CDR3 extends over 13 amino acids. Germline V gene sequence: CDR1 LNHDA, CDR2 SQIVND (reference sequence).

The sample holds many counts of this clonotype. This chain connects TRBV28 to TRBJ2-2; 10 nucleotides match TRBD2. J was trimmed by 7 bases and V by 4 bases; bases with no gene match: 9. CDR1 is MDHEN and CDR2 is SYDVKM in the germline V gene. This CDR3 has 16 residues. CDR3 sequence: CASSSSGSEMGGELFF. CDR3 coding DNA: TGTGCCAGCAGTTCTAGCGGGAGTGAAATGGGCGGGGAGCTGTTTTTT. Variable domain in full (rest from reference TRBV28 and TRBJ2-2): DVKVTQSSRYLVKRTGEKVFLECVQDMDHENMFWYRQDPGLGLRLIYFSYDVKMKEKGDIPEGYSVSREKKERFSLILESASTNQTSMYLCASSSSGSEMGGELFFGEGSRLTVL.